This T cell receptor beta chain appears in the sequencing data of a study of T cell responses to AZD1222 COVID-19 vaccine. Study-level results: Most donors were white British, females outnumbered males, and clonal diversity was possibly underestimated. The study identified only 6 or 7 AZD1222 recipients as seropositive at baseline.

Using immunoSEQ multiplex PCR, the repertoire was profiled, and TCRdb retains in-frame clones only, with some absent. The sample has about 100,000 clones; approximately 89% are singletons. Of note for this clone: Its target is unknown.

CDR3 length equals 15 residues. V lost 6 bases to trimming and J lost 2 bases; unmatched junction nucleotides: 5. Germline CDR1 and CDR2: LNHDA and SQIVND (reference sequence). Sequencing used peripheral blood, obtained 28 days after the second AZD1222 dose. The chain combines TRBV19 with TRBJ1-5; 9 nucleotides align to TRBD1. This TCR came from an adult who received the AZD1222 COVID-19 vaccine. The CDR3 nucleotides are TGTGCCAGTAGAAGAGGGGACAGGGGCAATCAGCCCCAGCATTTT. Amino acid sequence: CASRRGDRGNQPQHF.